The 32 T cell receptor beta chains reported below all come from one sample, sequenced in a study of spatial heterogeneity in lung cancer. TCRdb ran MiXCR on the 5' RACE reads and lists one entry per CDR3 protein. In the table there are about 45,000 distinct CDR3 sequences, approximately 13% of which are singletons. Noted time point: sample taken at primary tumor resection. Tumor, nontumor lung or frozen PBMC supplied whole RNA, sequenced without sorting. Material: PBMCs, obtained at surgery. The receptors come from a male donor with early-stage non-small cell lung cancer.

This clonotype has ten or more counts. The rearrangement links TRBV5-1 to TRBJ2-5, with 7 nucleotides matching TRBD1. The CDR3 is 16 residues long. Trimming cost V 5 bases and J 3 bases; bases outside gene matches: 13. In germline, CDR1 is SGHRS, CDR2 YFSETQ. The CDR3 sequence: CASSPRGRGNEETQYF. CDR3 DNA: TGCGCCAGCAGTCCTCGGGGCAGGGGGAACGAAGAGACCCAGTACTTC.

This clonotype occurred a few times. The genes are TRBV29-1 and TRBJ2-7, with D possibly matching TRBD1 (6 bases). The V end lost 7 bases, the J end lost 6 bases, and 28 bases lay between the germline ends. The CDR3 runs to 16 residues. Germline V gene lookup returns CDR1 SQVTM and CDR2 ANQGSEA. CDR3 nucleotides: TGCAGCGCCCTTCCCCTGGGACAAACGTACGAAGGCGAGCAGTACTTC. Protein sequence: CSALPLGQTYEGEQYF.

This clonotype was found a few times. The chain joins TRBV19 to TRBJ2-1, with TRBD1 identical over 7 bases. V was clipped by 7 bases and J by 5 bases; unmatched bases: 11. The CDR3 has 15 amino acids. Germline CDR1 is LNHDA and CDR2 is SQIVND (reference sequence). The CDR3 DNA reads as TGTGCCAGTACCACGACAGGGTTCCAGAACAATGAGCAGTTCTTC. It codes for CASTTTGFQNNEQFF.

The CDR3 region has the DNA TGCAGTGCTCCTAGCGGGAGTCCGAGCTACGAGCAGTACTTC. Its protein is CSAPSGSPSYEQYF. V and J are TRBV20-1 and TRBJ2-7; 10 positions match TRBD2. V was clipped by 5 bases and J by 3 bases; unmatched bases: 7. The germline CDR1 and CDR2 sequences are DFQATT and SNEGSKA (reference sequence). This CDR3 contains 14 residues.

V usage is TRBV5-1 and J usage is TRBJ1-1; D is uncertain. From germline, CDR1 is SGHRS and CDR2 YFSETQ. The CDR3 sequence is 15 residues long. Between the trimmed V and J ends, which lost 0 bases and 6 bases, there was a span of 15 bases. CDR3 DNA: TGCGCCAGCAGCTTGGGAGGTCCAGGAAAGTCTGAAGCTTTCTTT. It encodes CASSLGGPGKSEAFF.

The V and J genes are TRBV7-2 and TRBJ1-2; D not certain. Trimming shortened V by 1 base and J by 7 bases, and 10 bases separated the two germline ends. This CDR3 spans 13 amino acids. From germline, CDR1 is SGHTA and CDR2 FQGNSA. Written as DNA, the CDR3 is TGTGCCAGCAGCTTAGATAAAGATGGTGGCTACACCTTC. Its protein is CASSLDKDGGYTF.

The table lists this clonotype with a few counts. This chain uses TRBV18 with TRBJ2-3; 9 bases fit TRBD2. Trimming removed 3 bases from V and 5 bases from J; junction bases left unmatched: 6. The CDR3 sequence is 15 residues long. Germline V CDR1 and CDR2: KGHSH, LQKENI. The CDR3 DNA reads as TGTGCCAGCTCACCGAATAGCGGGAGTGGAGATACGCAGTATTTT. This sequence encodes CASSPNSGSGDTQYF.

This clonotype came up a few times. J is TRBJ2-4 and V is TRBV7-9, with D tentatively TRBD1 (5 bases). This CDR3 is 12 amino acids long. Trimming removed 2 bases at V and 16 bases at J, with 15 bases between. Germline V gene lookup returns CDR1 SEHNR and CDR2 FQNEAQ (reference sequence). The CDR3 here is CASSLSYDSPYF. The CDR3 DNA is TGTGCCAGCAGCTTATCGTATGACAGTCCTTACTTC. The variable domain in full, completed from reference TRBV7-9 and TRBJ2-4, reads DTGVSQNPRHKITKRGQNVTFRCDPISEHNRLYWYRQTLGQGPEFLTYFQNEAQLEKSRLLSDRFSAERPKGSFSTLEIQRTEQGDSAMYLCASSLSYDSPYFGAGTRLSVL.

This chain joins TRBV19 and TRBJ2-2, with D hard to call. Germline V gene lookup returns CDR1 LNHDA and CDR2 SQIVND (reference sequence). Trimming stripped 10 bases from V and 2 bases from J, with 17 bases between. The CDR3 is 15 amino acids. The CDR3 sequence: CATKASGPNTGELFF. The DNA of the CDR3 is TGTGCCACTAAGGCCTCCGGGCCAAACACCGGGGAGCTGTTTTTT.

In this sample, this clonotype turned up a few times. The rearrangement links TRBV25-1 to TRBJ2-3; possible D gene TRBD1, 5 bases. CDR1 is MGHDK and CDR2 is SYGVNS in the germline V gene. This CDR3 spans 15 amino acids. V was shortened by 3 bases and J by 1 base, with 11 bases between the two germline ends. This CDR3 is CASSDRVVGTDTQYF. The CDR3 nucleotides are TGTGCCAGCAGTGACAGGGTTGTCGGCACAGATACGCAGTATTTT.

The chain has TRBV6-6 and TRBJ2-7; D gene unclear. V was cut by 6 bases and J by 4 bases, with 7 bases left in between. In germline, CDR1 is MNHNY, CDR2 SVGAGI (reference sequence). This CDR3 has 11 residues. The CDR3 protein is CASRTLYEQYF. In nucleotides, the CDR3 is TGTGCCAGCAGGACCCTGTACGAGCAGTACTTC.

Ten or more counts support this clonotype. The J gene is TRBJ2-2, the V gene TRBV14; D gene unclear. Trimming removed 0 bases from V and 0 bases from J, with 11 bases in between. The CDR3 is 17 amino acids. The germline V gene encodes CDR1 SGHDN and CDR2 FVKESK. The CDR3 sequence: CASSQDFGPANTGELFF. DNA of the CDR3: TGTGCCAGCAGCCAAGATTTTGGGCCCGCGAACACCGGGGAGCTGTTTTTT.

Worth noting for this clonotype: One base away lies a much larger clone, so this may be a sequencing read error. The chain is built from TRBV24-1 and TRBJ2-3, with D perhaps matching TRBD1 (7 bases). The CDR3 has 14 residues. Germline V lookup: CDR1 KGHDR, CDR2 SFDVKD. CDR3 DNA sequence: TGTGCCACCAGTGATGGCAGGGGGGCAGATACGCGGTATTTT. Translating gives CATSDGRGADTRYF.

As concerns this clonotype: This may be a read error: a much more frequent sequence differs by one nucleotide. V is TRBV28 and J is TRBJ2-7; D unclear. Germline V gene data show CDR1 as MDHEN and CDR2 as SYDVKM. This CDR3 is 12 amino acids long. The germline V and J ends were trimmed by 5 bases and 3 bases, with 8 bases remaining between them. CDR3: CASSPESYEQYF. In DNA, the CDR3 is TGTGCCAGCAGTCCCGAAAGCTACGAGCAGTACTTC.

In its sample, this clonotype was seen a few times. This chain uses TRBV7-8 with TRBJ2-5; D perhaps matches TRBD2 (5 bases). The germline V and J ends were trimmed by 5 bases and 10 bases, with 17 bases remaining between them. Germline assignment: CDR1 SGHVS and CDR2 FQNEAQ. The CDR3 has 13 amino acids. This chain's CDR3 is CASSRGNSGNQYF. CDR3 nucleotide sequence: TGTGCCAGCAGCCGAGGGAACTCGGGCAACCAGTACTTC.

The DNA for the CDR3 is TGTGCCAGCAGAACTAAGGGGCGAGAGACCCAGTACTTC. Its translation is CASRTKGRETQYF. The V call is TRBV5-4, the J call TRBJ2-5; weak D call: TRBD1 (5 bases). The CDR3 is 13 residues long. Germline CDR1 and CDR2: SGHNT and YYREEE (reference sequence). V lost 5 bases and J lost 4, with 12 bases in between.

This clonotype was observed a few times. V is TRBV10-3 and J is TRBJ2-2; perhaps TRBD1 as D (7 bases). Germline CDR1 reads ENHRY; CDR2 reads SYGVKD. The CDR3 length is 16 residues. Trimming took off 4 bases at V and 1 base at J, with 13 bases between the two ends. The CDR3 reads CAISGRQGLNTGELFF. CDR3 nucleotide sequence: TGTGCCATCAGTGGACGACAGGGACTGAACACCGGGGAGCTGTTTTTT.

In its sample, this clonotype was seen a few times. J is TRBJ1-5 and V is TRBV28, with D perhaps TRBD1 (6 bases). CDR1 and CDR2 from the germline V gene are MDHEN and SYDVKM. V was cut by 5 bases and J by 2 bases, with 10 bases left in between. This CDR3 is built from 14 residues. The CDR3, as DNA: TGTGCCAGCAGTGTCAGGGGACGCAATCAGCCCCAGCATTTT. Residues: CASSVRGRNQPQHF.

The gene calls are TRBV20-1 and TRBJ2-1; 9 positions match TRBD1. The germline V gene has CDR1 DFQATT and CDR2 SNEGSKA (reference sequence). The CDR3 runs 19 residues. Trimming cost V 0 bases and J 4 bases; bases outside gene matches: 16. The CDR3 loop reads CSARDLHPPDRGAYNEQFF. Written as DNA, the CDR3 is TGCAGTGCTAGAGATCTTCATCCCCCTGACAGGGGGGCTTACAATGAGCAGTTCTTC.

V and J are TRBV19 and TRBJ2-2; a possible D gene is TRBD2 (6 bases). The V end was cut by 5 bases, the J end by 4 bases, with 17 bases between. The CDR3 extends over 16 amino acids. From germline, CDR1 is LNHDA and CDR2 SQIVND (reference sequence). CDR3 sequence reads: CASSALGGLGTGELFF. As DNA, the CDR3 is TGTGCCAGTAGTGCCCTTGGAGGGTTGGGCACCGGGGAGCTGTTTTTT.

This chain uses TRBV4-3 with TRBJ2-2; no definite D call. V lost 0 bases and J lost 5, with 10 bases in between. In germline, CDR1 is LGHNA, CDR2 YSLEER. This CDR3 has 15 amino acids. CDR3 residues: CASSQEIGGTGELFF. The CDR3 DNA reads TGCGCCAGCAGCCAAGAAATTGGTGGGACCGGGGAGCTGTTTTTT.

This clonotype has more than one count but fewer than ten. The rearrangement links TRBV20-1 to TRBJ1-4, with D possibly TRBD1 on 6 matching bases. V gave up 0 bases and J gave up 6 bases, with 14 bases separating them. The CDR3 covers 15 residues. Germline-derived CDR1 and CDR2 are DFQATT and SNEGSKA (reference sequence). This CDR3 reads CSARDWGRRDEKLFF. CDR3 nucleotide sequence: TGCAGTGCTAGAGATTGGGGGCGCAGAGATGAAAAACTGTTTTTT.

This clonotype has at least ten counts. The CDR3, as DNA: TGTGCCAGCAGCTCCGGGACTAGCGGTTACGAGCAGTACTTC. Protein product: CASSSGTSGYEQYF. The chain uses TRBV5-6 and TRBJ2-7, with 11 bases matching TRBD2. The length of the CDR3 is 14 residues. The germline V gene has CDR1 SGHDT and CDR2 YYEEEE. V gave up 3 bases and J gave up 4 bases; unmatched junction bases: 3.

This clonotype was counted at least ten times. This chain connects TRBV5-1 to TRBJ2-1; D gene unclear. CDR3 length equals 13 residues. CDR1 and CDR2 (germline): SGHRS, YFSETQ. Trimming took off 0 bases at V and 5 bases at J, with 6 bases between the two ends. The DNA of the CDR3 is TGCGCCAGCAGCTTGGACGTTCACAATGAGCAGTTCTTC. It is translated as CASSLDVHNEQFF.

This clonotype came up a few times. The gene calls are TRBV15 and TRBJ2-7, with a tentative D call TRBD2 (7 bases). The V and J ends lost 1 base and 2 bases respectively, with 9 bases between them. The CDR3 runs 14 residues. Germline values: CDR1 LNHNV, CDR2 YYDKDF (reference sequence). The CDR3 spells CATSRVGGPYEQYF. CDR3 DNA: TGTGCCACCAGCAGAGTCGGGGGGCCCTACGAGCAGTACTTC.

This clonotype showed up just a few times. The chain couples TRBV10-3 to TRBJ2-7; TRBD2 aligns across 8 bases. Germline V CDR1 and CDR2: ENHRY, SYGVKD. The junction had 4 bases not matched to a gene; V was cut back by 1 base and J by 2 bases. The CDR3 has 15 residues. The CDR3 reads CAISEYSGGPYEQYF. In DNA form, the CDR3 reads TGTGCCATCAGTGAGTACAGCGGGGGACCCTACGAGCAGTACTTC.

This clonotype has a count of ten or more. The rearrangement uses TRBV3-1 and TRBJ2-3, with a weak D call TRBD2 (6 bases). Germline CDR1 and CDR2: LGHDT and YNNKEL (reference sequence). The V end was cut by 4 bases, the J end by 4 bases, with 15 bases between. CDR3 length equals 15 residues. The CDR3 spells CASSPGSGYPDTQYF. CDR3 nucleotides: TGTGCCAGCAGCCCAGGGAGCGGGTATCCAGATACGCAGTATTTT.

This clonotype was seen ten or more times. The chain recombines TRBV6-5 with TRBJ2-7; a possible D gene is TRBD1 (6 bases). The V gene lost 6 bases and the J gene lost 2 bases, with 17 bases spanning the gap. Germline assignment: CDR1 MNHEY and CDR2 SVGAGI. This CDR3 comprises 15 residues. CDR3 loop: CASRPLQGWAYEQYF. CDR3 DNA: TGTGCCAGCAGACCCTTACAGGGTTGGGCCTACGAGCAGTACTTC.

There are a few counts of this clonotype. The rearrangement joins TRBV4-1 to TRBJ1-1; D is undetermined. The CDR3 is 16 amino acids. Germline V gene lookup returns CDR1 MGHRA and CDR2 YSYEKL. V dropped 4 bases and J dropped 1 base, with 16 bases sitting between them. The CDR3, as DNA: TGCGCCAGCAGCCGTGGGGTTCTTCCCGGGAACACTGAAGCTTTCTTT. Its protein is CASSRGVLPGNTEAFF.

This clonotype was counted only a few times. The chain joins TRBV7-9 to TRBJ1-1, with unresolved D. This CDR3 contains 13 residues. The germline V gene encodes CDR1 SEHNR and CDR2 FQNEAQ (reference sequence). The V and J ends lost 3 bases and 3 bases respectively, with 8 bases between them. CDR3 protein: CASSFSGYTEAFF. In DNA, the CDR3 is TGTGCCAGCAGCTTCTCCGGTTACACTGAAGCTTTCTTT.

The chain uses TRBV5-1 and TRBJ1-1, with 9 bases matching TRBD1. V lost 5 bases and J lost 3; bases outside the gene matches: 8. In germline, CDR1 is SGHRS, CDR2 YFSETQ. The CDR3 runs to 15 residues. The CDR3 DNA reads TGCGCCAGCAGGGAACAGGGGGCTGGGGACACTGAAGCTTTCTTT. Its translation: CASREQGAGDTEAFF.

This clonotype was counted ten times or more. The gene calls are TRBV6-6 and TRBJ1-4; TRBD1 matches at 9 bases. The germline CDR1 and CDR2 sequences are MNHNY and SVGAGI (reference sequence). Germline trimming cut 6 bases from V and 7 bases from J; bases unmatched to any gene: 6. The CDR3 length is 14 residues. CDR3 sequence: CASSWRGQGEKLFF. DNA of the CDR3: TGTGCCAGCAGCTGGAGGGGACAGGGTGAAAAACTGTTTTTT.